Each of the 5 T cell receptor beta chains below was sequenced from the same sample in a study of T cell changes during pregnancy in multiple sclerosis. Only in-frame clones appear in the TCRdb table, and some are missing; sequencing was by immunoSEQ multiplex PCR. The sample has 50,000 to 70,000 clones, around nine tenths seen once. Sequences were derived from peripheral blood, sampled in the second trimester of pregnancy. The source of these receptors is a female donor with multiple sclerosis, enrolled in a pregnancy study.

The table lists this clone with a few counts. This chain uses TRBV9 with TRBJ1-3; D perhaps matches TRBD1 (6 bases). Germline V CDR1 and CDR2: SGDLS, YYNGEE. The CDR3 sequence is 15 residues long. V shed 2 bases and J shed 6 bases, with 15 bases lying between them. The DNA of the CDR3 is TGTGCCAGCAGCGTTGACTTCGGGACACAAAACACCATATATTTT. Translation: CASSVDFGTQNTIYF.

The chain joins TRBV5-6 to TRBJ1-3; D remains unclear. The CDR3 spans 17 residues. The V end was cut by 4 bases, the J end by 4 bases, with 21 bases between. The V gene's germline CDR1 is SGHDT and CDR2 YYEEEE. The CDR3 loop reads CASSPRLTGFSGNTIYF. CDR3 coding DNA: TGTGCCAGCAGCCCGCGACTCACCGGGTTCTCCGGAAACACCATATATTTT.

V usage is TRBV7-2 and J usage is TRBJ1-2; no clear D. The CDR3 totals 13 residues. V was cut by 5 bases and J by 6 bases, with 13 bases left in between. Germline values: CDR1 SGHTA, CDR2 FQGNSA. DNA of the CDR3: TGTGCCAGCAGCCCTCGTTTGGAGGATGGCTACACCTTC. Amino acid sequence: CASSPRLEDGYTF. Supplemented by reference TRBV7-2 and TRBJ1-2, the full variable domain reads GAGVSQSPSNKVTEKGKDVELRCDPISGHTALYWYRQSLGQGLEFLIYFQGNSAPDKSGLPSDRFSAERTGGSVSTLTIQRTQQEDSAVYLCASSPRLEDGYTFGSGTRLTVV.

V is TRBV5-1 and J is TRBJ1-2, with TRBD1 matching 8 bases. Losses at the gene ends were 0 bases for V and 8 bases for J; bases not matched to a gene: 12. CDR1 is SGHRS and CDR2 is YFSETQ in the germline V gene. This CDR3 comprises 16 residues. CDR3 loop: CASSLESGGIFGGYTF. In nucleotides, the CDR3 is TGCGCCAGCAGCTTGGAGTCAGGGGGCATCTTCGGGGGCTACACCTTC.

The chain couples TRBV6-5 to TRBJ2-7; D possibly corresponds to TRBD2 (6 bases). The CDR3 totals 15 residues. CDR1 is MNHEY, CDR2 SVGAGI, per germline. V shed 2 bases and J shed 2 bases, with 13 bases lying between them. CDR3 sequence (DNA): TGTGCCAGCAGTTACGTCGGGACTGAGACCTACGAGCAGTACTTC. Its translation: CASSYVGTETYEQYF.